This TCR beta chain was sequenced during a study of T cell repertoires in cytomegalovirus infection. Study summary: CMV epitopes used comprised recently identified HLA-C-restricted ones and well-studied HLA-B-restricted ones. Indicated by public TCR beta signatures were CMV infection and matching HLA type. The study, taken as a whole, reports: Frequencies of public TCR beta families were cumulated, and this identified carriers of CMV plus the relevant HLA. The study found HLA-C-restricted CMV-specific TCR beta clonotypes dominating the ex vivo response.

As for this clonotype: Its antigen is undetermined.

V lost 6 bases, J lost 3 bases, and 11 bases lay in between. Germline assignment: CDR1 MDHEN and CDR2 SYDVKM. The CDR3 extends over 13 amino acids. TCRdb used MiXCR to reprocess the reads, holding one entry per CDR3 protein. The sample holds 450,000 to 600,000 distinct CDR3 sequences, under 55% seen once. The sequences come from cultured PBMCs, collected from culture after CMV antigen stimulation. The chain joins TRBV28 to TRBJ1-2, with D perhaps TRBD1 (6 bases). This receptor was obtained from a human donor in good health (CMV status not recorded). Some clones in this sample may be carry-over from other donors' samples. CDR3 sequence: CASRVGGYYGYTF. As DNA, the CDR3 is TGTGCCAGCAGGGTCGGGGGCTACTATGGCTACACCTTC.